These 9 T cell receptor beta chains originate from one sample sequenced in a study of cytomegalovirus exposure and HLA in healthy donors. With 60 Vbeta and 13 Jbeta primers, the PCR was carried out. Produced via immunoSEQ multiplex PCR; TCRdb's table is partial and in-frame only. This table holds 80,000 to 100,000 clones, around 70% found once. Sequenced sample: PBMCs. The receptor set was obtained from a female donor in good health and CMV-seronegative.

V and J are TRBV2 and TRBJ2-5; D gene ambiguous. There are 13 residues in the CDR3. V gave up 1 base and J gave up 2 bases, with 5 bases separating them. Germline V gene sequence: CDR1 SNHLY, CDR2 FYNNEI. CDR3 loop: CASSEDSQETQYF. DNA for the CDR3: TGTGCCAGCAGTGAAGACAGTCAAGAGACCCAGTACTTC. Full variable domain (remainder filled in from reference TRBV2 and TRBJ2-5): EPEVTQTPSHQVTQMGQEVILRCVPISNHLYFYWYRQILGQKVEFLVSFYNNEISEKSEIFDDQFSVERPDGSNFTLKIRSTKLEDSAMYFCASSEDSQETQYFGPGTRLLVL.

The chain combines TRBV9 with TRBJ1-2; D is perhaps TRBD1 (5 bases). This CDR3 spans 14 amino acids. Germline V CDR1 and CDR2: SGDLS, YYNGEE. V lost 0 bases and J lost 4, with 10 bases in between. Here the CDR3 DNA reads TGTGCCAGCAGCGTAGGGGGCAAGTCCTATGGCTACACCTTC. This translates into CASSVGGKSYGYTF.

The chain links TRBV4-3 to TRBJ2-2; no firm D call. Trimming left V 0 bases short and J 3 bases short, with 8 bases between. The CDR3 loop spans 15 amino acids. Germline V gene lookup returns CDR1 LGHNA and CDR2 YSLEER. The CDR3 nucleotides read TGCGCCAGCAGCCAAGAGTCCGGTTACACCGGGGAGCTGTTTTTT. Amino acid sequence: CASSQESGYTGELFF.

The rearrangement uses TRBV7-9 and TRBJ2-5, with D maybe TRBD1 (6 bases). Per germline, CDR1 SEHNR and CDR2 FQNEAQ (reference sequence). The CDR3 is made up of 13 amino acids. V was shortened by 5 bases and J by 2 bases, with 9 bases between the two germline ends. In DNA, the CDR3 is TGTGCCAGCAGCCCTGGACAGCAAGAGACCCAGTACTTC. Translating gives CASSPGQQETQYF.

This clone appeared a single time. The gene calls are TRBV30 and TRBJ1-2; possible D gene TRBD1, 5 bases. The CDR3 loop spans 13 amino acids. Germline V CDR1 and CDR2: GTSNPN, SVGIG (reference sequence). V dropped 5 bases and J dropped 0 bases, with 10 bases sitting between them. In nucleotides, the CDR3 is TGTGCCTGGGGGGGGACCGCTAACTATGGCTACACCTTC. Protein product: CAWGGTANYGYTF.

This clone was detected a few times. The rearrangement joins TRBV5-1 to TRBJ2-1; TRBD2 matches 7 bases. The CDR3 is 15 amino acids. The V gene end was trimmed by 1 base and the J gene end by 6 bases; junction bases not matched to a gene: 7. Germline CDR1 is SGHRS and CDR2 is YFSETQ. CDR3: CASSLSGGSSNEQFF. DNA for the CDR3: TGCGCCAGCAGCTTGTCCGGCGGGAGTAGCAATGAGCAGTTCTTC. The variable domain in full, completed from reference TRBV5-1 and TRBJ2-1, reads KAGVTQTPRYLIKTRGQQVTLSCSPISGHRSVSWYQQTPGQGLQFLFEYFSETQRNKGNFPGRFSGRQFSNSRSEMNVSTLELGDSALYLCASSLSGGSSNEQFFGPGTRLTVL.

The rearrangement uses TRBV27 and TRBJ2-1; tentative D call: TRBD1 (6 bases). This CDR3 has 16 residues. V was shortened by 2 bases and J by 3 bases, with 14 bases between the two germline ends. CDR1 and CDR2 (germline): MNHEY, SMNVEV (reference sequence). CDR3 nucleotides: TGTGCCAGCAGTTTACAAGGGGACACGAGCTACAATGAGCAGTTCTTC. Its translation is CASSLQGDTSYNEQFF.

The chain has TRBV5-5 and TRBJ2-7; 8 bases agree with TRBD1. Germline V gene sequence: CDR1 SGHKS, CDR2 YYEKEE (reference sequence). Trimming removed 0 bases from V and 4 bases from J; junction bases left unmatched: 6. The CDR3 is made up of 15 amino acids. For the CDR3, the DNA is TGTGCCAGCAGCTTGGCCAGGGGGCTTATTTACGAGCAGTACTTC. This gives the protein CASSLARGLIYEQYF.

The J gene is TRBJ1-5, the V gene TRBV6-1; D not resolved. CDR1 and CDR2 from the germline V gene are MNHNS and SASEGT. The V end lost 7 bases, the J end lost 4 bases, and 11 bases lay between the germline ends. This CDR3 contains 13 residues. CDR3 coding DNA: TGTGCCAGCATCTCTACGAATAATCAGCCCCAGCATTTT. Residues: CASISTNNQPQHF.